This TCR beta chain comes out of a study of read filtering for tumor transcriptome and immune sequencing. Study overall: Revised staging placed fewer than ten patients in R-ISS I, approximately 16 in II, about seven in III. RNA-seq yielded only roughly 75 to 1273 TCR reads, IR-seq about 3.5 to 10.27 million. Transcriptome libraries were built from DNase-treated RNA.

As regards this clonotype: One base away lies a much larger clone, so this may be a sequencing read error.

Per the germline V gene, CDR1 is MDHEN and CDR2 is SYDVKM. The CDR3 is 16 amino acids. Molecular barcoded adaptors covering alpha/delta and beta/gamma chains were used on approximately 400 ng RNA. MiXCR, run by TCRdb on the reads, gives a single entry per CDR3 protein. The table has around 29,000 distinct CDR3 sequences, around 14% seen once; the top ten hold about 48%. The sample taken for sequencing was a population of CD138-negative cells sorted from bone marrow. This TCR derives from a donor aged 40 or older with multiple myeloma. V is TRBV28 and J is TRBJ2-7, with D perhaps matching TRBD2 (5 bases). Written as DNA, the CDR3 is TGTGCCAGCGGTTTTCCCAAAAGACAAGCGAGGGCCGAGCAGTACTTC. Its translation is CASGFPKRQARAEQYF.